Presented here are 8 T cell receptor beta chains from one specimen sequenced in a study of identical twins. TCRdb called the 5' RACE reads again in MiXCR, with one record for every CDR3 protein. The data show a few hundred thousand distinct CDR3 sequences, with around 15% seen just once and around 0.48% held by the top ten. Another study also made use of these data, one on yellow fever vaccine responses in identical twins.

The material sequenced was CD4+ T cells sorted from blood. The receptors shown here come from a woman aged 18-29 years in good health.

The chain links TRBV27 to TRBJ1-1; 7 bases align to TRBD1. This CDR3 region has 14 residues. J lost 4 bases, V lost 3 bases, and 5 bases had no gene match. Germline V gene lookup returns CDR1 MNHEY and CDR2 SMNVEV (reference sequence). As DNA, the CDR3 is TGTGCCAGCAGTTTGACCAGGGGGATCACTGAAGCTTTCTTT. It translates to CASSLTRGITEAFF.

Only a few counts were recorded for this clonotype. The rearrangement uses TRBV21-1 and TRBJ2-1; TRBD1 was called by the table and not checked on the DNA. TRBV21-1 is termed a pseudogene. The CDR3 runs 17 residues. The CDR3 region is CASSQGGGIAGHNEQFF. The CDR3 DNA is TGTGCCAGCAGCCAGGGGGGCGGCATAGCAGGCCATAATGAGCAGTTCTTC.

This chain connects TRBV12-3 or TRBV12-4 to TRBJ2-3, with TRBD2 identical over 11 bases. There are 20 residues in the CDR3. V shed 6 bases, J shed 0 bases, and the junction held 17 bases outside the gene matches. CDR3: CASRTTSGSREGTSTDTQYF. CDR3 DNA: TGTGCCAGCAGAACAACTAGCGGGAGTAGGGAGGGGACTAGCACAGATACGCAGTATTTT.

This clonotype was recorded at least ten times. The chain carries TRBV4-1 and TRBJ2-7; no firm D call. The CDR3 extends over 16 amino acids. The V gene lost 0 bases and the J gene lost 3 bases, with 15 bases spanning the gap. CDR1 is MGHRA, CDR2 YSYEKL, per germline. The CDR3 spells CASSQDEGRQVYEQYF. CDR3 in DNA: TGCGCCAGCAGCCAAGATGAAGGGCGTCAAGTCTACGAGCAGTACTTC.

The CDR3: CASSYSRRDEQYF. In DNA, the CDR3 is TGTGCCAGCAGTTACTCGAGGAGGGACGAGCAGTACTTC. The rearrangement joins TRBV6-5 to TRBJ2-7; tentatively, D is TRBD2 (6 bases). V gave up 0 bases and J gave up 5 bases, with 8 bases separating them. Looked up from germline, CDR1 is MNHEY and CDR2 is SVGAGI. The CDR3 has 13 residues.

The rearrangement links TRBV6-1 to TRBJ2-1; 14 nucleotides agree with TRBD2. The V gene end was trimmed by 5 bases and the J gene end by 2 bases; junction bases not matched to a gene: 2. Germline CDR1 is MNHNS and CDR2 is SASEGT. The CDR3 is 16 amino acids. The CDR3 coding sequence is TGTGCCAGCAGTAAGACTAGCGGGGGGGCCTACAATGAGCAGTTCTTC. Translation gives CASSKTSGGAYNEQFF.

The chain employs TRBV20-1 and TRBJ2-3; D is uncertain. The CDR3 extends over 14 amino acids. Germline loops: CDR1 DFQATT, CDR2 SNEGSKA (reference sequence). The ends were cut back, 5 bases at V and 2 bases at J, with 14 bases in the middle. The CDR3 nucleotides read TGCAGTGCTCCGCCTACGGAACACACAGATACGCAGTATTTT. Translated: CSAPPTEHTDTQYF.

This clonotype was recorded many times. This rearrangement joins TRBV5-1 to TRBJ1-1; unclear D gene. In germline, CDR1 is SGHRS, CDR2 YFSETQ. Trimming stripped 0 bases from V and 1 base from J, with 4 bases between. This CDR3 region has 13 residues. The CDR3 sequence: CASSLGTNTEAFF. The CDR3 region has the DNA TGCGCCAGCAGCTTGGGCACGAACACTGAAGCTTTCTTT. The full variable domain, with the rest looked up from reference TRBV5-1 and TRBJ1-1, is KAGVTQTPRYLIKTRGQQVTLSCSPISGHRSVSWYQQTPGQGLQFLFEYFSETQRNKGNFPGRFSGRQFSNSRSEMNVSTLELGDSALYLCASSLGTNTEAFFGQGTRLTVV.